What follows are 23 T cell receptor beta chains derived from one specimen sequenced in a study of blood T cells in healthy people across ages. Alongside a J-beta primer mix, a sample-barcoded 5' primer served in a second PCR lasting about 7 to 11 cycles. TCRdb independently ran MiXCR on the 5' RACE reads; one entry per CDR3 protein. The profile shows about 1.4 million distinct CDR3 sequences, almost 60% of them singletons. What was sequenced was blood. Receptors were obtained from a man aged 18 to 29 in good health.

The chain carries TRBV3-1 and TRBJ1-5, with D tentatively TRBD1 (6 bases). CDR1 is LGHDT, CDR2 YNNKEL, per germline (reference sequence). The CDR3 has 15 residues. Trimming cost V 1 base and J 3 bases, with 10 bases left between them. The DNA of the CDR3 is TGTGCCAGCAGCCAAGTTTCAGGGGACAATCAGCCCCAGCATTTT. Translating gives CASSQVSGDNQPQHF.

This clonotype was counted only a few times. The V call is TRBV7-2, the J call TRBJ2-4, with D possibly being TRBD1 (6 bases). The ends were cut back, 3 bases at V and 8 bases at J, with 14 bases in the middle. The germline gives CDR1 SGHTA, CDR2 FQGNSA. The CDR3 covers 14 residues. For the CDR3, the DNA is TGTGCCAGCAGCTTTCTGACGACAGGAGACATTCAGTACTTC. It translates to CASSFLTTGDIQYF.

This chain connects TRBV6-1 to TRBJ2-7; D gene unclear. Germline V gene data show CDR1 as MNHNS and CDR2 as SASEGT. The length of the CDR3 is 15 residues. Trimming left V 7 bases short and J 0 bases short, with 16 bases between. The CDR3 DNA reads as TGTGCCAGCATACTCTGGACGGCTAGCTCCTACGAGCAGTACTTC. Its protein is CASILWTASSYEQYF.

This clonotype was seen just once. This sequence joins TRBV11-2 and TRBJ2-1, with 16 bases identical to TRBD2. CDR1 is SGHAT and CDR2 is FQNNGV in the germline V gene. V lost 5 bases, J lost 4 bases, and 11 bases stayed unmatched. The CDR3 covers 19 residues. CDR3 loop: CASSLLPGLAGGMYNEQFF. In DNA, the CDR3 is TGTGCCAGCAGCCTGCTACCGGGACTAGCGGGAGGGATGTACAATGAGCAGTTCTTC. Full variable domain (outside the CDR3, taken from reference TRBV11-2 and TRBJ2-1): EAGVAQSPRYKIIEKRQSVAFWCNPISGHATLYWYQQILGQGPKLLIQFQNNGVVDDSQLPKDRFSAERLKGVDSTLKIQPAKLEDSAVYLCASSLLPGLAGGMYNEQFFGPGTRLTVL.

A few counts support this clonotype. This chain links TRBV6-6 with TRBJ1-1; no reliable D call. V was pared by 2 bases and J by 10 bases, with 11 bases between. Germline loops: CDR1 MNHNY, CDR2 SVGAGI (reference sequence). The CDR3 consists of 12 residues. CDR3 DNA: TGTGCCAGCAGTTACACTCGGGTTGGAGCTTTCTTT. Translation gives CASSYTRVGAFF.

V gene TRBV19 combines with J gene TRBJ2-5, with D perhaps TRBD1 (5 bases). The better agreement between TRBJ2-7 and the DNA end casts doubt on the J call. CDR1 is LNHDA and CDR2 is SQIVND in the germline V gene (reference sequence). The CDR3 covers 13 residues. CDR3 nucleotides: TGTGCCAGTAGTATGACAGCGCGGAACGAGCAGTACTTC. This codes for CASSMTARNEQYF.

For this clonotype: Germline and junction disagree at one end, which may indicate a read error. The chain uses TRBV7-9 and TRBJ2-7; 10 bases align to TRBD1. There are 14 residues in the CDR3. The germline V gene encodes CDR1 SEHNR and CDR2 FQNEAQ (reference sequence). Here the CDR3 DNA reads TGTGCCAGCAGCCACCGGGACAGGGGCTACGAGCAGAACTTC. It codes for CASSHRDRGYEQNF.

CDR3 sequence reads: CASSRTSGTKNIQYF. In DNA form, the CDR3 reads TGTGCCAGCAGCCGGACTAGCGGGACAAAAAACATTCAGTACTTC. The chain carries TRBV2 and TRBJ2-4; 12 positions match TRBD2. CDR1 and CDR2 (germline): SNHLY, FYNNEI. V trimming: 6 bases; J trimming: 4 bases; junction bases outside the gene matches: 4. This CDR3 is 15 amino acids long.

CDR3 DNA: TGTGCCAGCAGTGAAACAGGACAGGGGGCTTACAATGAGCAGTTCTTC. Translated: CASSETGQGAYNEQFF. The rearrangement joins TRBV6-1 to TRBJ2-1; 11 bases align to TRBD1. Germline V lookup: CDR1 MNHNS, CDR2 SASEGT. The CDR3 has 16 residues. V was pared by 2 bases and J by 4 bases, with 4 bases of the junction left unmatched.

The chain carries TRBV21-1 and TRBJ1-5; the table's D call TRBD1 went unverified against the DNA. TRBV21-1 is a pseudogene. The CDR3 extends over 15 amino acids. CDR3: CASSPEGQFNQPQHF. The DNA of the CDR3 is TGTGCCAGCAGCCCAGAGGGGCAGTTCAATCAGCCCCAGCATTTT.

The J gene is TRBJ2-5, the V gene TRBV5-1; 8 nucleotides match TRBD2. This CDR3 has 14 residues. After removal of 2 bases from V and 1 base from J, the junction contained 1 base not matched to a gene. Germline-derived CDR1 and CDR2 are SGHRS and YFSETQ. This chain's CDR3 is CASSFSGVQETQYF. As DNA, the CDR3 is TGCGCCAGCAGCTTTAGCGGGGTCCAAGAGACCCAGTACTTC.

The rearrangement links TRBV5-1 to TRBJ2-7, with 10 bases that match TRBD2. The CDR3 length is 16 residues. Germline CDR1 SGHRS, CDR2 YFSETQ. J was trimmed by 0 bases and V by 4 bases; bases with no gene match: 7. Written as DNA, the CDR3 is TGCGCCAGCAGCCCCTTAACTAGCGGGACCTCCTACGAGCAGTACTTC. Protein sequence: CASSPLTSGTSYEQYF.

The chain couples TRBV7-9 to TRBJ1-3; 9 positions match TRBD1. The V gene end was trimmed by 5 bases and the J gene end by 2 bases; junction bases not matched to a gene: 4. In germline, CDR1 is SEHNR, CDR2 FQNEAQ (reference sequence). The CDR3 has 15 amino acids. The CDR3 sequence: CASSQTGGAGNTIYF. The CDR3 DNA sequence: TGTGCCAGCAGCCAGACAGGGGGGGCTGGAAACACCATATATTTT.

The gene calls are TRBV7-2 and TRBJ2-1, with unresolved D. Trimming removed 6 bases from V and 5 bases from J, with 29 bases in between. The CDR3 loop spans 19 amino acids. CDR1 and CDR2 (germline): SGHTA, FQGNSA. DNA of the CDR3: TGTGCCAGCAGTCTCAATCCCGGAGTGGGATTAATTTCGAACAATGAGCAGTTCTTC. This translates into CASSLNPGVGLISNNEQFF.

This chain uses TRBV4-1 with TRBJ2-7, with D maybe TRBD1 (5 bases). Germline CDR1 MGHRA, CDR2 YSYEKL. The V and J ends lost 0 bases and 2 bases respectively, with 29 bases between them. This CDR3 region has 21 residues. Here the CDR3 DNA reads TGCGCCAGCAGCCAAGATTCAATAAGGGGCCCTTTCCTGGACCCGACCTACGAGCAGTACTTC. It codes for CASSQDSIRGPFLDPTYEQYF.

The chain joins TRBV20-1 to TRBJ1-2; D is undetermined. CDR3 size: 12 residues. The germline gives CDR1 DFQATT, CDR2 SNEGSKA (reference sequence). V was shortened by 3 bases and J by 7 bases, with 12 bases between the two germline ends. The CDR3 DNA reads TGCAGTGCTAGGAAGGAGTATGCTGGCTACACCTTC. This translates into CSARKEYAGYTF.

Only a few counts were recorded for this clonotype. The chain couples TRBV4-1 to TRBJ2-3, with a tentative D call TRBD1 (7 bases). The CDR3 runs to 15 residues. V lost 4 bases, J lost 2 bases, and 13 bases lay in between. Germline V gene data show CDR1 as MGHRA and CDR2 as YSYEKL. The CDR3 sequence: CASSRRDSTTDTQYF. CDR3 nucleotides: TGCGCCAGCAGCCGGAGGGACAGCACCACAGATACGCAGTATTTT.

This clonotype was recorded only once. This chain connects TRBV29-1 to TRBJ1-2; weak D call: TRBD1 (6 bases). V was pared by 2 bases and J by 0 bases, with 16 bases between. The CDR3 extends over 16 amino acids. The V gene's germline CDR1 is SQVTM and CDR2 ANQGSEA. The CDR3 reads CSVEQPTKGANYGYTF. In DNA, the CDR3 is TGCAGCGTTGAACAGCCAACAAAGGGGGCTAACTATGGCTACACCTTC.

V and J are TRBV4-3 and TRBJ2-7; D perhaps matches TRBD2 (5 bases). The CDR3 totals 14 residues. Between the trimmed V and J ends, which lost 1 base and 4 bases, there was a span of 11 bases. Germline CDR1 LGHNA, CDR2 YSLEER. The CDR3 protein is CASSQVDGGYEQYF. The CDR3, as DNA: TGCGCCAGCAGCCAAGTCGACGGAGGATACGAGCAGTACTTC.

A word on this clonotype: One end of the junction fails to match germline, which may point to a read error. The chain carries TRBV12-3 or TRBV12-4 and TRBJ1-6; D is unclear. The CDR3 consists of 14 residues. The CDR3 DNA is TGTGCCAGCAGTTTAAGGCGGGAGAATTCACCCCCCCACTTT. Protein sequence: CASSLRRENSPPHF.

V usage is TRBV7-9 and J usage is TRBJ2-7; D not certain. The CDR3 contains 12 residues. Trimming took 4 bases from V and 2 from J, leaving 6 bases between them. Germline V gene sequence: CDR1 SEHNR, CDR2 FQNEAQ (reference sequence). CDR3 residues: CASSSFAYEQYF. CDR3 nucleotide sequence: TGTGCCAGCAGCTCTTTCGCCTACGAGCAGTACTTC.

The chain employs TRBV6-5 and TRBJ2-1; 7 bases align to TRBD1. Germline CDR1 MNHEY, CDR2 SVGAGI. This CDR3 is built from 16 residues. With 5 bases clipped from V and 2 bases from J, the junction kept 9 bases outside the gene matches. The CDR3 DNA follows: TGTGCCAGCAGTACCCGACAGGGTTCACCCTACAATGAGCAGTTCTTC. Residues: CASSTRQGSPYNEQFF.

The V gene is TRBV4-1, the J gene TRBJ2-5, with TRBD1 as a possible D gene (6 bases). The J call may be incorrect, as the DNA end agrees better with TRBJ2-7. The CDR3 loop spans 15 amino acids. Germline values: CDR1 MGHRA, CDR2 YSYEKL. The DNA of the CDR3 is TGCGCCAGCAGCCAAGGTCCCTGGGGGCAAGACGAGCAGTACTTC. The encoded protein is CASSQGPWGQDEQYF.